This T cell receptor (beta chain) was observed in a study of blood T cell repertoires in COVID-19. Overall study context: Samples representing acute and convalescent COVID-19 were sourced from the United States, Italy and Spain. From T cells, B-cell-depleted T cells, or PBMCs came the material, which was cDNA or gDNA.

CDR1 and CDR2 (germline): SEHNR, FQNEAQ (reference sequence). This CDR3 spans 14 amino acids. After removal of 3 bases from V and 6 bases from J, the junction contained 7 bases not matched to a gene. Methods used by the authors: Reference gene primer amplification yielded estimated nucleated cell counts. Clones were read by immunoSEQ multiplex PCR, and TCRdb kept only the in-frame ones, dropping some. The DNA gave D and trimming, while V, J and clone size come from that table. This sample yields about 170,000 clones, of which approximately 80% are seen a single time; roughly 8.4% belongs to the top ten.

The sequencing input was peripheral blood. The sequence was collected from a woman over 75 with COVID-19, enrolled during active disease. V and J are TRBV7-9 and TRBJ2-5; 7 positions match TRBD2. The CDR3 DNA is TGTGCCAGCAGCTTTAGGCGGGAGTCAAAGACCCAGTACTTC. It specifies CASSFRRESKTQYF.